This TCR beta chain appears in the sequencing data of a study of cytomegalovirus exposure and HLA in healthy donors. Germline CDR1 and CDR2: MNHNY and SVGAGI (reference sequence). This CDR3 has 11 residues. In regard to this clone: The antigen remains unidentified. The junction and the germline gene differ at one end; a read error may be behind it.

PCR amplification relied on 60 Vbeta primers (plus 13 Jbeta primers). Profiled with immunoSEQ multiplex PCR; TCRdb holds only in-frame clones, not every one. Its clone listing holds 100,000 to 150,000 clones. General study findings and limits: Later examination showed HLA-associated TCR beta chains had greater clonal expansion than equally common others.

Sequenced material: PBMCs. The rearrangement uses TRBV6-6 and TRBJ2-3; tentative D call: TRBD1 (5 bases). The sequence derives from a woman aged 40 to 49 in good health and CMV-seronegative. The chain's CDR3 is CASRAETEVIF. CDR3 DNA: TGTGCCAGCAGGGCCGAGACAGAGGTGATTTTT.